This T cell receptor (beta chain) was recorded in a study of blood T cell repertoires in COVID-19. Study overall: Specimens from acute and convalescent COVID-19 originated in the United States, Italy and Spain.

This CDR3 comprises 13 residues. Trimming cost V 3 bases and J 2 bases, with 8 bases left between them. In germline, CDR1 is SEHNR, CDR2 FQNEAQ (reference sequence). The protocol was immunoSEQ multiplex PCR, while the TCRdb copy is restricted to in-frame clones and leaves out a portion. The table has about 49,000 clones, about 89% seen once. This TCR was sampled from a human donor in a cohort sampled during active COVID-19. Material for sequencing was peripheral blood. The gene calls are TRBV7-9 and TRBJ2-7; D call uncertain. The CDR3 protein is CASSLNSAYEQYF. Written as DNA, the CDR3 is TGTGCCAGCAGCTTGAATTCGGCCTACGAGCAGTACTTC.